The next 17 T cell receptor beta chains were all read from a single sample in a study of blood T cell repertoires in COVID-19. Repertoires were generated with immunoSEQ multiplex PCR, while TCRdb's copy carries only in-frame clones and drops some. Of over 100,000 clones detected, 85% to 90% appear once; the ten largest clones hold approximately 1.1%. Sequencing was carried out using peripheral blood. All receptors derive from a human donor in a cohort sampled during active COVID-19.

The chain links TRBV18 to TRBJ2-2; D might be TRBD1 (5 bases). Trimming removed 6 bases at V and 2 bases at J, with 13 bases between. The CDR3 consists of 15 residues. Germline CDR1 and CDR2: KGHSH and LQKENI. CDR3 nucleotide sequence: TGTGCCAGCTCCCCAACAGGACGAAACACCGGGGAGCTGTTTTTT. Protein sequence: CASSPTGRNTGELFF. Full variable domain (outside the CDR3, taken from reference TRBV18 and TRBJ2-2): NAGVMQNPRHLVRRRGQEARLRCSPMKGHSHVYWYRQLPEEGLKFMVYLQKENIIDESGMPKERFSAEFPKEGPSILRIQQVVRGDSAAYFCASSPTGRNTGELFFGEGSRLTVL.

This chain links TRBV4-3 with TRBJ2-3; a possible D gene is TRBD1 (5 bases). The ends were cut back, 4 bases at V and 5 bases at J, with 10 bases in the middle. Germline V CDR1 and CDR2: LGHNA, YSLEER. This CDR3 is built from 13 residues. CDR3 residues: CASSLQTGDTQYF. The CDR3 DNA sequence: TGCGCCAGCAGCCTCCAAACAGGAGATACGCAGTATTTT.

The chain employs TRBV5-6 and TRBJ2-5; 11 nucleotides align to TRBD2. Germline lookup yields CDR1 SGHDT and CDR2 YYEEEE. The CDR3 has 19 residues. V shed 4 bases and J 2 bases; nucleotides not matched to a gene: 16. CDR3 nucleotides: TGTGCCAGCAGCCTGCGGGCGGCTAGCGGGGGGCGAGCTCAAGAGACCCAGTACTTC. Protein sequence: CASSLRAASGGRAQETQYF.

This clone was found a few times. The chain carries TRBV28 and TRBJ1-4; TRBD1 is a possible D gene (6 bases). CDR3 length equals 15 residues. The V end lost 3 bases, the J end lost 4 bases, and 12 bases lay between the germline ends. The germline CDR1 and CDR2 sequences are MDHEN and SYDVKM. CDR3 amino acids: CASSFVGGLNEKLFF. The CDR3 DNA reads as TGTGCCAGCAGTTTTGTGGGGGGGCTTAATGAAAAACTGTTTTTT.

This chain uses TRBV14 with TRBJ2-1; 11 positions match TRBD1. The V and J ends lost 7 bases and 3 bases, in that order; junction bases with no gene match: 8. The CDR3 totals 16 residues. Germline assignment: CDR1 SGHDN and CDR2 FVKESK. CDR3 coding DNA: TGTGCCAGCAAAAGGAGCGGGACAGGGGGCTACAATGAGCAGTTCTTC. This translates into CASKRSGTGGYNEQFF. Using reference TRBV14 and TRBJ2-1 for the parts outside the CDR3, the full variable domain is EAGVTQFPSHSVIEKGQTVTLRCDPISGHDNLYWYRRVMGKEIKFLLHFVKESKQDESGMPNNRFLAERTGGTYSTLKVQPAELEDSGVYFCASKRSGTGGYNEQFFGPGTRLTVL.

This chain connects TRBV7-9 to TRBJ2-6, with 8 bases that match TRBD1. The CDR3 loop spans 17 amino acids. Germline V CDR1 and CDR2: SEHNR, FQNEAQ (reference sequence). The J segment lost 1 base and the V segment lost 1 base, leaving 3 bases of the junction unmatched. CDR3: CASSLGQGASGANVLTF. The DNA of the CDR3 is TGTGCCAGCAGCTTAGGCCAGGGGGCTTCTGGGGCCAACGTCCTGACTTTC.

The chain employs TRBV5-4 and TRBJ2-2; 9 bases map to TRBD1. The trim removed 7 bases at V and 2 bases at J, leaving 3 bases unmatched. The CDR3 covers 14 residues. CDR1 and CDR2 (germline): SGHNT, YYREEE (reference sequence). The CDR3, as DNA: TGTGCCAGCGGGACAGGGAGTAACACCGGGGAGCTGTTTTTT. Its translation is CASGTGSNTGELFF.

This clone was picked up one time. The DNA of the CDR3 is TGTGCCAGTAGTCCAGGGGGAAGTAGCGGGATCAGCTCCTACAATGAGCAGTTCTTC. Its protein is CASSPGGSSGISSYNEQFF. The rearrangement joins TRBV19 to TRBJ2-1; tentatively, D is TRBD2 (8 bases). The CDR3 consists of 19 residues. Per the germline V gene, CDR1 is LNHDA and CDR2 is SQIVND (reference sequence). V lost 5 bases and J lost 0, with 23 bases in between.

The chain links TRBV6-5 to TRBJ1-2; unclear D gene. Germline lookup yields CDR1 MNHEY and CDR2 SVGAGI. Trimming removed 8 bases at V and 8 bases at J, with 24 bases between. The CDR3 is 15 amino acids. CDR3 sequence (DNA): TGTGCCAGCCCCACTGGGAGCAGAGACGACGGGGGCTACACCTTC. The encoded protein is CASPTGSRDDGGYTF.

The rearrangement uses TRBV12-3 or TRBV12-4 and TRBJ1-4; D ambiguous. The germline V and J ends were trimmed by 5 bases and 5 bases, with 3 bases remaining between them. The CDR3 has 11 residues. CDR3 loop: CASSRNEKLFF. The CDR3, as DNA: TGTGCCAGCAGTCGGAATGAAAAACTGTTTTTT.

The genes are TRBV28 and TRBJ1-5; a possible D gene is TRBD1 (5 bases). CDR1 is MDHEN and CDR2 is SYDVKM in the germline V gene. This CDR3 spans 14 amino acids. V gave up 3 bases and J gave up 3 bases, with 9 bases separating them. The CDR3 DNA reads as TGTGCCAGCAGTTTCCAGGGTTACAATCAGCCCCAGCATTTT. It codes for CASSFQGYNQPQHF.

This chain uses TRBV29-1 with TRBJ2-1, with 13 nucleotides matching TRBD2. This CDR3 has 13 residues. Germline V gene data show CDR1 as SQVTM and CDR2 as ANQGSEA. With 6 bases clipped from V and 8 bases from J, the junction kept 4 bases outside the gene matches. CDR3 DNA sequence: TGCAGCGTGGTGACTAGCGGGAGGCATGAGCAGTTCTTC. It codes for CSVVTSGRHEQFF.

The V gene is TRBV5-1, the J gene TRBJ2-7; 14 positions match TRBD2. The CDR3 consists of 16 residues. Germline V gives CDR1 SGHRS, CDR2 YFSETQ. The trim removed 3 bases at V and 3 bases at J, leaving 5 bases unmatched. As DNA, the CDR3 is TGCGCCAGCAGCTCATCCGGGACTAGCGGGAGCTACGAGCAGTACTTC. Protein product: CASSSSGTSGSYEQYF.

This rearrangement joins TRBV5-1 to TRBJ1-6, with 10 nucleotides matching TRBD1. Germline CDR1 reads SGHRS; CDR2 reads YFSETQ. V lost 4 bases, J lost 14 bases, and 9 bases stayed unmatched. CDR3 length: 14 amino acids. CDR3 protein: CASSPGQGIWALHF. DNA for the CDR3: TGCGCCAGCAGCCCGGGACAGGGGATTTGGGCCCTCCACTTT.

The chain joins TRBV19 to TRBJ1-1, with TRBD1 identical over 8 bases. The V gene's germline CDR1 is LNHDA and CDR2 SQIVND (reference sequence). This CDR3 region has 14 residues. V lost 2 bases, J lost 4 bases, and 3 bases stayed unmatched. CDR3 protein: CASSINRGITEAFF. For the CDR3, the DNA is TGTGCCAGTAGTATAAACAGGGGGATCACTGAAGCTTTCTTT.

This clone was seen once. The chain employs TRBV3-1 (or the pseudogene TRBV3-2) and TRBJ2-1; a possible D gene is TRBD2 (6 bases). Trimming left V 4 bases short and J 1 base short, with 14 bases between. CDR3 length equals 16 residues. Germline lookup yields CDR1 LGHDT and CDR2 YNNKEL (reference sequence). CDR3 in DNA: TGTGCCAGCAGCCGCCGAACCGGGACTTCCTACAATGAGCAGTTCTTC. This gives the protein CASSRRTGTSYNEQFF.

V gene TRBV4-1 combines with J gene TRBJ2-7; 9 bases fit TRBD1. This CDR3 spans 14 amino acids. Per germline, CDR1 MGHRA and CDR2 YSYEKL. Germline trimming cut 4 bases from V and 6 bases from J; bases unmatched to any gene: 7. The CDR3 DNA sequence: TGCGCCAGCAGCCTTCCGGGACAGGGTTTCGAGCAGTACTTC. Protein: CASSLPGQGFEQYF.